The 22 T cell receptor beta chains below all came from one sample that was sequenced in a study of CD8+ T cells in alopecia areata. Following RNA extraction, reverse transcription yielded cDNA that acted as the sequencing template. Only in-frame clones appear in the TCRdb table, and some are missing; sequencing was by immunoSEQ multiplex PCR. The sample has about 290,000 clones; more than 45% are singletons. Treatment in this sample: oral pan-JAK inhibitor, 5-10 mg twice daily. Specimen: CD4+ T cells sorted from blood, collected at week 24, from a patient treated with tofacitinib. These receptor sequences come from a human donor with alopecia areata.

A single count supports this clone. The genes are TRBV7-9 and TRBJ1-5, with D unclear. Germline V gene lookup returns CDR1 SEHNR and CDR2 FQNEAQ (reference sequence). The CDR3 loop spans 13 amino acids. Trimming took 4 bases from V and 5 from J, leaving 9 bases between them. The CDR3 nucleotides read TGTGCCAGCAGCTCCCTTCCGGATCAGCCCCAGCATTTT. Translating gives CASSSLPDQPQHF. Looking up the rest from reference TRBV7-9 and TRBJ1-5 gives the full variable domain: DTGVSQNPRHKITKRGQNVTFRCDPISEHNRLYWYRQTLGQGPEFLTYFQNEAQLEKSRLLSDRFSAERPKGSFSTLEIQRTEQGDSAMYLCASSSLPDQPQHFGDGTRLSIL.

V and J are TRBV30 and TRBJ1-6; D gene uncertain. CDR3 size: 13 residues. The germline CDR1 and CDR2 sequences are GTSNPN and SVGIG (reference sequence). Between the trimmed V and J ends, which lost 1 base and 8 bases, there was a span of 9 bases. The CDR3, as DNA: TGTGCCTGGAGTGCGGAGGCAGATTCACCCCTCCACTTT. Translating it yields CAWSAEADSPLHF.

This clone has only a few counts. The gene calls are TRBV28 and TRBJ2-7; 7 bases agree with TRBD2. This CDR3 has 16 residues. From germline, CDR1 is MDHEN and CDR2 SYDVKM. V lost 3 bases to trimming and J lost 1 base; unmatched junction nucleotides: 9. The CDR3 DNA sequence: TGTGCCAGCAGTTTGGTGCTAGCGGCGGTTTCCTACGAGCAGTACTTC. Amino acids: CASSLVLAAVSYEQYF.

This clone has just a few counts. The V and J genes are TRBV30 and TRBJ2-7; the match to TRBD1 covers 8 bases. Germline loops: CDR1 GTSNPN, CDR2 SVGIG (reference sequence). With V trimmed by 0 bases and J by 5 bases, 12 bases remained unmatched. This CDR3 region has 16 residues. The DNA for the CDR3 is TGTGCCTGGAGTGTACGGTGGCAGGGGGCGAGGAACGAGCAGTACTTC. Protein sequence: CAWSVRWQGARNEQYF.

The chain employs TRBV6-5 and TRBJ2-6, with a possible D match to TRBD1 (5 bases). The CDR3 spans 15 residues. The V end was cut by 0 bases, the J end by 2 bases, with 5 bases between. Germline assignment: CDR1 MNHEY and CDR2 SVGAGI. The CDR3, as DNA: TGTGCCAGCAGTTACTCAGGGGCTGGGGCCAACGTCCTGACTTTC. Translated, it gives CASSYSGAGANVLTF.

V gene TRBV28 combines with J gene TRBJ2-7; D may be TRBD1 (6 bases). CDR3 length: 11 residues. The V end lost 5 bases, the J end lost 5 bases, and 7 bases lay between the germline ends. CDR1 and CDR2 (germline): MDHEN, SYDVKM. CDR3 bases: TGTGCCAGCAGTAACAGGGACGAGCAGTACTTC. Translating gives CASSNRDEQYF.

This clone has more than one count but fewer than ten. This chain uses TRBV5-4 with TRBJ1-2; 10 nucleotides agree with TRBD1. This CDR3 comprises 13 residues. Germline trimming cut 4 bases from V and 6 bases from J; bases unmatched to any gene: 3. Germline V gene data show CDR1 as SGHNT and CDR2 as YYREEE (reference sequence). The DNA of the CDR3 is TGTGCCAGCAGCCAGACAGGGGGCCATGGCTACACCTTC. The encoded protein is CASSQTGGHGYTF.

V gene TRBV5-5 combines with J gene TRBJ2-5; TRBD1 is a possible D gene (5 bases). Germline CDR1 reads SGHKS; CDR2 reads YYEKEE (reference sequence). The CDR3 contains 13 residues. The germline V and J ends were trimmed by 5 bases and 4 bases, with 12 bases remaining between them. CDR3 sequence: CASSPQGRETQYF. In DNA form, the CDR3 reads TGTGCCAGCAGTCCGCAGGGTAGAGAGACCCAGTACTTC.

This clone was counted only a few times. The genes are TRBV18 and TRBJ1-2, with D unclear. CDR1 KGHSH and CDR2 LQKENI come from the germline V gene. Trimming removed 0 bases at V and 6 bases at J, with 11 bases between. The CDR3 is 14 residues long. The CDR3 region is CASSPPVYGNGYTF. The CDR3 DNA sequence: TGTGCCAGCTCACCACCAGTCTACGGGAATGGCTACACCTTC.

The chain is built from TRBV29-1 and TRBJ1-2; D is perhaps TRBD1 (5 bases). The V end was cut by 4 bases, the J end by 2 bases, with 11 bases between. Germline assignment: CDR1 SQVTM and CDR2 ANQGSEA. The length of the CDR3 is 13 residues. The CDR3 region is CSVVTGDNYGYTF. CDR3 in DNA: TGCAGCGTTGTCACGGGGGACAACTATGGCTACACCTTC.

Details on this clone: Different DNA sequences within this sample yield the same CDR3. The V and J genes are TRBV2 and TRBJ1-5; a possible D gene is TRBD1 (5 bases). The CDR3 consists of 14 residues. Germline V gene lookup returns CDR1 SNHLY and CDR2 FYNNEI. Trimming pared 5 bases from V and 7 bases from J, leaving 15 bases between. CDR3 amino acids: CASSPQGRDQPQHF. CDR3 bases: TGTGCCAGCAGTCCCCAGGGAAGGGACCAGCCCCAGCATTTT.

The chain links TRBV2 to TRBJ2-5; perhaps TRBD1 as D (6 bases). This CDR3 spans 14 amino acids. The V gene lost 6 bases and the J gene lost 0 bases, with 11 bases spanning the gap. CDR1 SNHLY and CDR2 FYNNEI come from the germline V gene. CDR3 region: CASSTGTHQETQYF. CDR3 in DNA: TGTGCCAGCAGCACCGGGACACACCAAGAGACCCAGTACTTC.

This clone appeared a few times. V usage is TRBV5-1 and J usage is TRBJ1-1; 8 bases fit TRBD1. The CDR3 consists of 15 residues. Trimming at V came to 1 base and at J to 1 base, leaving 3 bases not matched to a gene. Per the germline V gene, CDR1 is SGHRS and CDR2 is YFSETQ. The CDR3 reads CASSLLGTGNTEAFF. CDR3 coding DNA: TGCGCCAGCAGCTTGTTGGGGACAGGGAACACTGAAGCTTTCTTT.

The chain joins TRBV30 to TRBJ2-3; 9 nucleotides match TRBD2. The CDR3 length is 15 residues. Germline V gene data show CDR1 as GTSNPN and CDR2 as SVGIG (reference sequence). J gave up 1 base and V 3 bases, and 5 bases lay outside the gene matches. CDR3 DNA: TGTGCCTGGAGCGGGACTAGCTATCGCACAGATACGCAGTATTTT. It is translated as CAWSGTSYRTDTQYF. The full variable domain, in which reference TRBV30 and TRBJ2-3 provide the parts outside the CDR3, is SQTIHQWPATLVQPVGSPLSLECTVEGTSNPNLYWYRQAAGRGLQLLFYSVGIGQISSEVPQNLSASRPQDRQFILSSKKLLLSDSGFYLCAWSGTSYRTDTQYFGPGTRLTVL.

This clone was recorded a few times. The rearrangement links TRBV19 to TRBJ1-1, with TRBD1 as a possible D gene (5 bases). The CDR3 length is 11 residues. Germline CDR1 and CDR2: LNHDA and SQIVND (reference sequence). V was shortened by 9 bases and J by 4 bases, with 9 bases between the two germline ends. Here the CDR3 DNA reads TGTGCCAGGCGGGGCGGCACTGAAGCTTTCTTT. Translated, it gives CARRGGTEAFF.

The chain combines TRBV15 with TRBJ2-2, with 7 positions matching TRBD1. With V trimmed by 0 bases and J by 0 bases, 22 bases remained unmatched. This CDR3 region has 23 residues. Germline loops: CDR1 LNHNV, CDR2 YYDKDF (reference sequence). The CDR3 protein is CATSRDGMINRARGTPNTGELFF. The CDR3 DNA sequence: TGTGCCACCAGCAGAGATGGGATGATCAACCGGGCCAGGGGGACCCCGAACACCGGGGAGCTGTTTTTT.

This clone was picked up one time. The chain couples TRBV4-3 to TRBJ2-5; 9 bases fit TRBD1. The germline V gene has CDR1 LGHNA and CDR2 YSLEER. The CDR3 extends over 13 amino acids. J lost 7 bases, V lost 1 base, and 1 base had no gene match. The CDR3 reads CASSQGQGVTQYF. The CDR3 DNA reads TGCGCCAGCAGCCAAGGACAGGGGGTGACCCAGTACTTC.

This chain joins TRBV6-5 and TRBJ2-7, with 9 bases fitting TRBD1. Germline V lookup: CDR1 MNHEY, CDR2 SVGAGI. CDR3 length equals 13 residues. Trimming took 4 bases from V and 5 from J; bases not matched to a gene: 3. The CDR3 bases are TGTGCCAGCAGTTTGGGACAGGGCGACGAGCAGTACTTC. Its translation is CASSLGQGDEQYF.

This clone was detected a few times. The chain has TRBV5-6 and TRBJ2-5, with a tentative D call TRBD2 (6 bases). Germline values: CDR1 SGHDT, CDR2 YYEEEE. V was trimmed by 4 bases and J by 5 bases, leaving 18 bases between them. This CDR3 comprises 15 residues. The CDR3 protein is CASSPIPGARETQYF. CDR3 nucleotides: TGTGCCAGCAGCCCAATACCGGGAGCACGGGAGACCCAGTACTTC.

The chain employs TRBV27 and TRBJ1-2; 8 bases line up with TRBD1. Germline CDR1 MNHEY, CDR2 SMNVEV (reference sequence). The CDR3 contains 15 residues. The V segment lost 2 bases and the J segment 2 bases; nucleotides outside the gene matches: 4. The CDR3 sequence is CASSLLYRGNYGYTF. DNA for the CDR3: TGTGCCAGCAGTTTACTTTACAGGGGGAACTATGGCTACACCTTC.

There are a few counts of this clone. This chain's CDR3 is CASSLIGRGNYGYTF. The CDR3 region has the DNA TGTGCCAGCAGTTTAATAGGCAGGGGGAACTATGGCTACACCTTC. The chain recombines TRBV28 with TRBJ1-2; 7 nucleotides line up with TRBD1. The CDR3 runs to 15 residues. Germline V gives CDR1 MDHEN, CDR2 SYDVKM. The junction had 5 bases not matched to a gene; V was cut back by 2 bases and J by 2 bases.

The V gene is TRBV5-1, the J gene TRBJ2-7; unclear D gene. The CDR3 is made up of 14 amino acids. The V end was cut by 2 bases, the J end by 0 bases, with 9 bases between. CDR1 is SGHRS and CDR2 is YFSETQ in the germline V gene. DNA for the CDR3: TGCGCCAGCAGCTTTCTCGCCCCCTCCTACGAGCAGTACTTC. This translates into CASSFLAPSYEQYF.